This T cell receptor beta chain was recorded in a study of early T cells in non-severe SARS-CoV-2 infection. Individual cDNA molecules were tagged with unique molecular identifiers, the study reported. One entry per CDR3 protein, called by TCRdb with MiXCR from the 5' RACE reads. The sample consists of tens of thousands of distinct CDR3 sequences, approximately 15% of them appearing once. There are 17 residues in the CDR3. With 2 bases clipped from V and 1 base from J, the junction kept 10 bases outside the gene matches. Study-wide findings and caveats: Anti-spike CD8 specificities were favored by VDJdb matching, whose results missed private and CD4 specificities.

This clonotype was seen many times. Its antigen is still unknown. The sequencing input was whole blood. The chain couples TRBV12-3 or TRBV12-4 to TRBJ1-1; 7 bases align to TRBD1. This sequence was found in an adult who was a healthcare worker with PCR-confirmed SARS-CoV-2 infection or an uninfected control (not recorded which). CDR3 bases: TGTGCCAGCAGTTTATGGATCAGGGGGGCGGGGAACACTGAAGCTTTCTTT. Protein product: CASSLWIRGAGNTEAFF.